This T cell receptor beta chain comes out of a study of blood T cell repertoires in COVID-19. Overall study context: Samples representing acute and convalescent COVID-19 were sourced from the United States, Italy and Spain. PBMCs, B-cell-depleted T cells, or T cells were the source of the cDNA or gDNA that made up the material.

In the source study's methods: Reference gene primer amplification gave nucleated cell count estimates. Measured with immunoSEQ multiplex PCR; TCRdb has only the in-frame clones, and not every one. That table supplies the V and J calls and clone size; D and trimming were determined from the DNA. The repertoire includes approximately 250,000 clones, 88% of them detected once, and roughly 1.2% sits in the top ten. Participants' reported clinical history set cohort assignment. This CDR3 region has 18 residues. Unmatched junction bases numbered 13, after V lost 5 bases and J lost 8 bases. Looked up from germline, CDR1 is KGHDR and CDR2 is SFDVKD.

The clonotype comes from a middle-aged woman with acute COVID-19. V is TRBV24-1 and J is TRBJ2-1; TRBD2 agrees at 14 bases. The sample taken for sequencing was PBMCs or T cells enriched from blood (not recorded which). This CDR3 reads CATSGWTSGRSDRHEQFF. For the CDR3, the DNA is TGTGCCACCAGTGGGTGGACTAGCGGGAGGTCCGATCGCCATGAGCAGTTCTTC.